This T cell receptor beta chain was identified in a study of blood T cell repertoires in COVID-19. Study-level background: Sites across the United States, Italy and Spain contributed samples from acute and convalescent COVID-19. T cells, B-cell-depleted T cells, or PBMCs provided the cDNA or gDNA that served as material.

Authors' data handling: Nucleated cell number was recorded as an estimate derived from reference gene primer amplification. Only in-frame clones appear in the TCRdb table, and some are missing; sequencing was by immunoSEQ multiplex PCR. That table furnishes V, J and clone size, whereas the DNA furnished D and trimming. The data hold 110,000 to 150,000 clones, with approximately 85% observed a single time. The TCR was taken from a man between 65 and 85 years old with acute or convalescent COVID-19. Sequencing was carried out using peripheral blood.

The CDR3 region has the DNA TGTGCCAGCAGCTTAAGTAGCTCCTATAATTCACCCCTCCACTTT. Translation: CASSLSSSYNSPLHF. The gene calls are TRBV11-2 and TRBJ1-6; no clear D gene. The V end was cut by 2 bases, the J end by 0 bases, with 5 bases between. CDR3 length: 15 residues. Germline V gene sequence: CDR1 SGHAT, CDR2 FQNNGV.